This passage covers 14 T cell receptor beta chains from one sample sequenced in a study of metastatic and nonmetastatic thyroid tumors. TCRdb used MiXCR to call clones anew from the PCR reads. The data show roughly 12,000 clones, approximately 33% seen once. Patients had received no treatment of any kind before thyroid surgery. The material sequenced was tumor tissue. The receptors come from a male donor with papillary thyroid cancer or a benign thyroid nodule (not recorded which). Some clones in this sample may be carry-over from other donors' samples.

The chain recombines TRBV5-5 with TRBJ1-5, with D hard to call. This CDR3 has 15 amino acids. The V gene lost 6 bases and the J gene lost 3 bases, with 16 bases spanning the gap. In germline, CDR1 is SGHKS, CDR2 YYEKEE (reference sequence). The CDR3 nucleotides are TGTGCCAGCATGCGTTTAGGCGGTTCCAATCAGCCCCAGCATTTT. Amino acids: CASMRLGGSNQPQHF.

This clone is medium-sized (0.01 to 0.1%). The chain couples TRBV28 to TRBJ1-5; D gene ambiguous. Trimming left V 5 bases short and J 9 bases short, with 8 bases between. This CDR3 is 11 amino acids long. Germline V lookup: CDR1 MDHEN, CDR2 SYDVKM. CDR3 DNA sequence: TGTGCCAGCAGTGAGACCCGGCCCCAGCATTTT. This gives the protein CASSETRPQHF.

Judged by abundance, this clone is medium-sized. The chain combines TRBV7-3 with TRBJ1-6; TRBD1 aligns across 9 bases. In germline, CDR1 is SGHTA, CDR2 FQGTGA. This CDR3 is built from 15 residues. J was trimmed by 6 bases and V by 3 bases; bases with no gene match: 3. The CDR3 sequence: CASSLDRGANSPLHF. The CDR3 nucleotides are TGTGCCAGCAGCTTGGACAGGGGCGCTAATTCACCCCTCCACTTT. Looking up the rest from reference TRBV7-3 and TRBJ1-6 gives the full variable domain: GAGVSQTPSNKVTEKGKYVELRCDPISGHTALYWYRQSLGQGPEFLIYFQGTGAADDSGLPNDRFFAVRPEGSVSTLKIQRTERGDSAVYLCASSLDRGANSPLHFGNGTRLTVT.

Concerning this clone: At one boundary the junction diverges from the germline segment, which might be a read error. The V call is TRBV25-1, the J call TRBJ2-2; 7 bases are shared with TRBD2. This CDR3 spans 14 amino acids. Germline V gene data show CDR1 as MGHDK and CDR2 as SYGVNS. The CDR3 DNA sequence: TGTGCCAGGGGGGGACTATCTGACACCGGGGATCTGATTTTT. Its protein is CARGGLSDTGDLIF.

This clone was detected only a few times. As DNA, the CDR3 is TGTGCCAGCAGACCCCCCGGGACAGGAAAATACGAGCAGTACTTC. Translating gives CASRPPGTGKYEQYF. The rearrangement joins TRBV6-1 to TRBJ2-7; 8 nucleotides line up with TRBD1. Germline V gene data show CDR1 as MNHNS and CDR2 as SASEGT. V shed 6 bases and J 4 bases; nucleotides not matched to a gene: 11. The CDR3 loop spans 15 amino acids.

The chain combines TRBV5-1 with TRBJ1-4; the D gene is possibly TRBD1 (5 bases). CDR1 and CDR2 (germline): SGHRS, YFSETQ. V was clipped by 2 bases and J by 7 bases, with 12 bases between them. This CDR3 contains 14 residues. CDR3 residues: CASSLTGGAEKLFF. The CDR3 DNA follows: TGCGCCAGCAGCTTAACAGGCGGGGCTGAAAAACTGTTTTTT.

The chain joins TRBV30 to TRBJ2-7, with D possibly matching TRBD1 (6 bases). Germline CDR1 and CDR2: GTSNPN and SVGIG (reference sequence). The CDR3 extends over 16 amino acids. The germline V and J ends were trimmed by 0 bases and 4 bases, with 19 bases remaining between them. CDR3 nucleotides: TGTGCCTGGAGTGTTTTAGGGTCAGGGGCCTCATACGAGCAGTACTTC. As protein: CAWSVLGSGASYEQYF.

Turning to this clone: A read error may be the cause here, since a much bigger clone is one base away. The sample has other DNA sequences that encode this CDR3 too. The chain is built from TRBV18 and TRBJ1-4, with TRBD1 matching over 7 bases. The V segment lost 6 bases and the J segment 6 bases; nucleotides outside the gene matches: 10. The germline V gene has CDR1 KGHSH and CDR2 LQKENI. This CDR3 is built from 15 residues. The CDR3 reads CASSPNRGAYEKLFF. In nucleotides, the CDR3 is TGTGCCAGCTCCCCCAACAGGGGTGCCTATGAAAAACTGTTTTTT.

The chain recombines TRBV29-1 with TRBJ1-2; tentative D call: TRBD1 (5 bases). The germline gives CDR1 SQVTM, CDR2 ANQGSEA. Trimming stripped 2 bases from V and 4 bases from J, with 8 bases between. The CDR3 runs to 12 residues. CDR3 DNA sequence: TGCAGCGTTGAATTAAGGGGCTATGGCTACACCTTC. Translating gives CSVELRGYGYTF.

This clone counts as medium-sized. This sample also contains other DNA sequences that code for the same CDR3. The J gene is TRBJ2-1, the V gene TRBV11-1; TRBD2 is a possible D gene (6 bases). V dropped 1 base and J dropped 3 bases, with 10 bases sitting between them. The CDR3 is made up of 15 amino acids. CDR1 is SGHAT, CDR2 FQDESV, per germline (reference sequence). In DNA, the CDR3 is TGTGCCAGCAGCTTAGTGCCGGGGGACTACAATGAGCAGTTCTTC. It specifies CASSLVPGDYNEQFF.

The chain couples TRBV6-5 to TRBJ1-5; weak D call: TRBD1 (6 bases). The CDR3 consists of 17 residues. Germline values: CDR1 MNHEY, CDR2 SVGAGI. V dropped 5 bases and J dropped 0 bases, with 17 bases sitting between them. As DNA, the CDR3 is TGTGCCAGCAGTCCGACAGGTTCATATTATAGCAATCAGCCCCAGCATTTT. Translated, it gives CASSPTGSYYSNQPQHF.

This sequence joins TRBV18 and TRBJ2-7; 8 bases are shared with TRBD1. V shed 3 bases, J shed 3 bases, and the junction held 1 base outside the gene matches. This CDR3 region has 13 residues. The V gene's germline CDR1 is KGHSH and CDR2 LQKENI. This CDR3 is CASSPDRVYEQYF. CDR3 DNA: TGTGCCAGCTCACCGGACAGGGTCTACGAGCAGTACTTC.

This clone was detected ten times or more. Other DNA sequences of this sample code for an identical CDR3. The chain links TRBV7-3 to TRBJ2-5; 8 bases match TRBD2. The CDR3 length is 14 residues. Per the germline V gene, CDR1 is SGHTA and CDR2 is FQGTGA. V lost 5 bases, J lost 5 bases, and 7 bases stayed unmatched. CDR3 nucleotide sequence: TGTGCCAGCAGCCCCGGGATAGCGGGGGAGACCCAGTACTTC. It encodes CASSPGIAGETQYF.

The rearrangement uses TRBV7-9 and TRBJ1-3; D ambiguous. Germline-derived CDR1 and CDR2 are SEHNR and FQNEAQ (reference sequence). V lost 1 base to trimming and J lost 0 bases, with 4 bases between them. This CDR3 comprises 14 residues. The chain's CDR3 is CASSLGVSGNTIYF. CDR3 DNA sequence: TGTGCCAGCAGCTTAGGGGTCTCTGGAAACACCATATATTTT.